One and the same sample provided the 21 T cell receptor beta chains below, sequenced in a study of OX40 agonist ivuxolimab in advanced cancers. Profiled with immunoSEQ multiplex PCR; TCRdb holds only in-frame clones, not every one. The profile shows more than 95,000 clones, roughly 90% of them singletons. This specimen consisted of CD4+ or CD8+ T cells sorted from blood, obtained in a trial of the OX40 agonist ivuxolimab. All receptors derive from an adult with an advanced solid tumor such as melanoma, head and neck, liver or kidney cancer.

This chain joins TRBV30 and TRBJ1-2; a possible D gene is TRBD1 (6 bases). The CDR3 extends over 14 amino acids. Germline CDR1 GTSNPN, CDR2 SVGIG (reference sequence). V was shortened by 4 bases and J by 5 bases, with 17 bases between the two germline ends. In nucleotides, the CDR3 is TGTGCCTGGACCCGCCCAGGGGATCAGTATGGCTACACCTTC. It is translated as CAWTRPGDQYGYTF.

The chain joins TRBV2 to TRBJ2-5, with a weak D call TRBD2 (7 bases). The germline V and J ends were trimmed by 4 bases and 4 bases, with 13 bases remaining between them. This CDR3 is 14 amino acids long. The germline V gene encodes CDR1 SNHLY and CDR2 FYNNEI. CDR3 sequence: CASSGGGPAETQYF. For the CDR3, the DNA is TGTGCCAGCAGTGGGGGGGGGCCCGCAGAGACCCAGTACTTC. The whole variable domain, filled in from reference TRBV2 and TRBJ2-5, reads EPEVTQTPSHQVTQMGQEVILRCVPISNHLYFYWYRQILGQKVEFLVSFYNNEISEKSEIFDDQFSVERPDGSNFTLKIRSTKLEDSAMYFCASSGGGPAETQYFGPGTRLLVL.

This chain uses TRBV30 with TRBJ1-4; tentative D call: TRBD1 (5 bases). CDR3 length: 15 residues. Trimming removed 0 bases from V and 8 bases from J, with 16 bases in between. Per germline, CDR1 GTSNPN and CDR2 SVGIG (reference sequence). The CDR3 DNA is TGTGCCTGGAGTGTACGGGGCGGGAGATTCGAAAAACTGTTTTTT. Protein sequence: CAWSVRGGRFEKLFF.

A few counts support this clone. The V call is TRBV5-1, the J call TRBJ2-5, with TRBD2 matching over 7 bases. V lost 4 bases to trimming and J lost 4 bases; unmatched junction nucleotides: 10. From germline, CDR1 is SGHRS and CDR2 YFSETQ. The CDR3 is 15 residues long. In nucleotides, the CDR3 is TGCGCCAGCAGCCCTACGGCGGGGGAGGGAGAGACCCAGTACTTC. Translated, it gives CASSPTAGEGETQYF.

The J gene is TRBJ2-7, the V gene TRBV28, with TRBD1 matching over 8 bases. Losses at the gene ends were 2 bases for V and 7 bases for J; bases not matched to a gene: 4. The V gene's germline CDR1 is MDHEN and CDR2 SYDVKM. The CDR3 sequence is 13 residues long. The CDR3 region has the DNA TGTGCCAGCAGTTTACCAGGGGGCAGTGAGCAGTACTTC. It specifies CASSLPGGSEQYF.

This clone was recorded only once. The chain employs TRBV5-6 and TRBJ1-5; 7 nucleotides agree with TRBD1. This CDR3 comprises 15 residues. Losses at the gene ends were 4 bases for V and 4 bases for J; bases not matched to a gene: 8. The germline CDR1 and CDR2 sequences are SGHDT and YYEEEE. CDR3 sequence: CASSKTGLRNQPQHF. CDR3 nucleotides: TGTGCCAGCAGCAAGACAGGGTTGAGAAATCAGCCCCAGCATTTT. The full variable domain, completed using reference TRBV5-6 and TRBJ1-5, is DAGVTQSPTHLIKTRGQQVTLRCSPKSGHDTVSWYQQALGQGPQFIFQYYEEEERQRGNFPDRFSGHQFPNYSSELNVNALLLGDSALYLCASSKTGLRNQPQHFGDGTRLSIL.

This sequence joins TRBV6-5 and TRBJ1-1; TRBD1 is a possible D gene (5 bases). This CDR3 contains 15 residues. The germline CDR1 and CDR2 sequences are MNHEY and SVGAGI. The V end lost 1 base, the J end lost 6 bases, and 15 bases lay between the germline ends. The CDR3 loop is CASSYWGLRTAEAFF. Here the CDR3 DNA reads TGTGCCAGCAGTTACTGGGGACTTCGGACGGCTGAAGCTTTCTTT.

The CDR3 loop is CAWSVGTAGNTIYF. CDR3 nucleotide sequence: TGTGCCTGGAGTGTCGGGACAGCCGGTAACACCATATATTTT. The V call is TRBV30, the J call TRBJ1-3, with 7 bases matching TRBD1. The CDR3 spans 14 residues. Germline V CDR1 and CDR2: GTSNPN, SVGIG (reference sequence). V gave up 0 bases and J gave up 7 bases; unmatched junction bases: 6.

The gene calls are TRBV7-2 and TRBJ2-7; D remains ambiguous. Trimming removed 6 bases at V and 0 bases at J, with 12 bases between. This CDR3 is built from 14 residues. Germline CDR1 reads SGHTA; CDR2 reads FQGNSA. CDR3 sequence reads: CASSLLGNSYEQYF. The CDR3 DNA reads TGTGCCAGCAGTTTACTTGGAAACTCCTACGAGCAGTACTTC.

This rearrangement joins TRBV11-2 to TRBJ2-5; 13 positions agree with TRBD2. This CDR3 is built from 16 residues. Germline CDR1 and CDR2: SGHAT and FQNNGV. Trimming took 6 bases from V and 3 from J; bases not matched to a gene: 7. Here the CDR3 reads CASRTRLAGGEETQYF. The CDR3 DNA follows: TGTGCCAGCAGAACCAGACTAGCGGGGGGTGAAGAGACCCAGTACTTC.

V and J are TRBV6-6 and TRBJ1-6; 9 bases map to TRBD1. CDR1 is MNHNY and CDR2 is SVGAGI in the germline V gene (reference sequence). V lost 5 bases to trimming and J lost 8 bases; unmatched junction nucleotides: 4. There are 14 residues in the CDR3. The chain's CDR3 is CASSVQGAYSPLHF. Here the CDR3 DNA reads TGTGCCAGCAGTGTACAGGGGGCTTATTCACCCCTCCACTTT.

The DNA of the CDR3 is TGCGCCGACACCACAAAGACCCCCCTTCCGAGACCCCTCCACTTT. This translates into CADTTKTPLPRPLHF. This sequence joins TRBV5-1 and TRBJ1-6; D unresolved. This CDR3 is 15 amino acids long. V lost 10 bases, J lost 12 bases, and 26 bases lay in between. CDR1 and CDR2 (germline): SGHRS, YFSETQ.

The V gene is TRBV2, the J gene TRBJ1-3; D unclear. The V gene's germline CDR1 is SNHLY and CDR2 FYNNEI. There are 13 residues in the CDR3. Trimming took off 8 bases at V and 4 bases at J, with 12 bases between the two ends. CDR3 sequence (DNA): TGTGCCAGCTCTACGGATGACGGAAACACCATATATTTT. It translates to CASSTDDGNTIYF.

V gene TRBV20-1 combines with J gene TRBJ2-1; TRBD1 matches 7 bases. The V gene's germline CDR1 is DFQATT and CDR2 SNEGSKA (reference sequence). The length of the CDR3 is 9 residues. The V segment lost 6 bases and the J segment 10 bases; nucleotides outside the gene matches: 0. The CDR3 bases are TGCAGTGCGGACAGGGAGCAGTTCTTC. This sequence encodes CSADREQFF.

The chain joins TRBV18 to TRBJ1-1; no clear D. This CDR3 has 13 amino acids. The V gene lost 3 bases and the J gene lost 3 bases, with 8 bases spanning the gap. Germline loops: CDR1 KGHSH, CDR2 LQKENI. The DNA of the CDR3 is TGTGCCAGCTCACCCCCTGGGGACACTGAAGCTTTCTTT. It specifies CASSPPGDTEAFF.

This clone occurred a few times. The rearrangement links TRBV6-1 to TRBJ1-1; D unclear. The CDR3 is 10 residues long. Trimming cost V 7 bases and J 4 bases, with 4 bases left between them. The germline V gene has CDR1 MNHNS and CDR2 SASEGT. In nucleotides, the CDR3 is TGTGCCAGCATTGGCACTGAAGCTTTCTTT. It encodes CASIGTEAFF.

The chain recombines TRBV7-6 with TRBJ1-1; 7 positions agree with TRBD1. The CDR3 sequence is 16 residues long. The germline V gene encodes CDR1 SGHVS and CDR2 FNYEAQ. V lost 0 bases, J lost 4 bases, and 8 bases stayed unmatched. CDR3 in DNA: TGTGCCAGCAGCTTAGCGCAGGGGGATGTGTCCACTGAAGCTTTCTTT. This encodes CASSLAQGDVSTEAFF.

The J gene is TRBJ1-6, the V gene TRBV7-6; TRBD1 is a possible D gene (6 bases). V was trimmed by 1 base and J by 11 bases, leaving 15 bases between them. Germline loops: CDR1 SGHVS, CDR2 FNYEAQ. The CDR3 contains 15 residues. In DNA form, the CDR3 reads TGTGCCAGCAGCTTAGGGGAGGGGGGGCGGGCACCCCTCCACTTT. It is translated as CASSLGEGGRAPLHF.

The chain employs TRBV6-5 and TRBJ1-1; D is ambiguous. The CDR3 consists of 13 residues. V was clipped by 6 bases and J by 1 base, with 9 bases between them. Germline assignment: CDR1 MNHEY and CDR2 SVGAGI. This CDR3 reads CASRLPGNTEAFF. The CDR3 DNA follows: TGTGCCAGCAGGTTGCCGGGGAACACTGAAGCTTTCTTT.

The V gene is TRBV18, the J gene TRBJ1-1; D unresolved. Trimming removed 2 bases from V and 8 bases from J, with 12 bases in between. Germline values: CDR1 KGHSH, CDR2 LQKENI. The CDR3 is 13 residues long. CDR3 coding DNA: TGTGCCAGCTCACCAGCCCCACGAACCGAAGCTTTCTTT. As protein: CASSPAPRTEAFF.

The chain recombines TRBV30 with TRBJ2-3; no firm D call. Trimming took 2 bases from V and 2 from J, leaving 11 bases between them. Per the germline V gene, CDR1 is GTSNPN and CDR2 is SVGIG (reference sequence). This CDR3 has 14 amino acids. The CDR3: CAWSTASDTDTQYF. The DNA for the CDR3 is TGTGCCTGGAGTACAGCATCGGACACAGATACGCAGTATTTT.